This T cell receptor beta chain was profiled in a study of T cells after yellow fever vaccination. On the study more broadly: SMART-Seq v4 Ultra Low Input prepared libraries from low-cell fractions.

This clonotype turned up a few times. Its antigen is not known. TCRdb re-called the 5' RACE reads with MiXCR, one entry per CDR3 protein. Among approximately 300,000 distinct CDR3 sequences, 10% to 15% were seen once, and the ten largest hold 0.45% to 0.65%. Study findings and constraints: Weaker in magnitude, the secondary response showed a faster peak on day 5 versus 15.

The V gene end was trimmed by 1 base and the J gene end by 6 bases; junction bases not matched to a gene: 8. Germline lookup yields CDR1 KGHDR and CDR2 SFDVKD. CDR3 length: 16 amino acids. This specimen consisted of CD4+ T cells sorted from PBMCs, obtained 45 days after the yellow fever booster vaccination. The TCR comes from a young man who received the YFV17D yellow fever vaccine. The chain couples TRBV24-1 to TRBJ2-1; 7 bases are shared with TRBD2. Here the CDR3 reads CATSDLAGRRTNEQFF. The CDR3 DNA is TGTGCCACCAGTGATTTAGCGGGGAGAAGGACCAATGAGCAGTTCTTC.